This T cell receptor beta chain originates from a study of PD-L1 blockade in urothelial cancer. Study details: Blood samples had a median of about 150,000 T cells.

Trimming removed 5 bases at V and 5 bases at J, with 16 bases between. The CDR3 covers 15 residues. The germline gives CDR1 SGHAT, CDR2 FQNNGV. Clones were sequenced by immunoSEQ multiplex PCR, and TCRdb holds only the in-frame ones, with some missing. This sample carries about 76,000 clones, 84% of them seen once, and the ten largest clones take about 4.7%. Between 1 and 8 samples, pretreatment and on-treatment, were given by each patient. Sequences were derived from PBMCs, sampled around atezolizumab (anti-PD-L1) treatment. The TCR originated in a man aged 70 or older with urothelial cancer. The chain has TRBV11-2 and TRBJ2-1; perhaps TRBD2 as D (5 bases). The CDR3: CASSLRPSADNEQFF. The CDR3 DNA reads as TGTGCCAGCAGCCTAAGGCCCTCAGCGGACAATGAGCAGTTCTTC.